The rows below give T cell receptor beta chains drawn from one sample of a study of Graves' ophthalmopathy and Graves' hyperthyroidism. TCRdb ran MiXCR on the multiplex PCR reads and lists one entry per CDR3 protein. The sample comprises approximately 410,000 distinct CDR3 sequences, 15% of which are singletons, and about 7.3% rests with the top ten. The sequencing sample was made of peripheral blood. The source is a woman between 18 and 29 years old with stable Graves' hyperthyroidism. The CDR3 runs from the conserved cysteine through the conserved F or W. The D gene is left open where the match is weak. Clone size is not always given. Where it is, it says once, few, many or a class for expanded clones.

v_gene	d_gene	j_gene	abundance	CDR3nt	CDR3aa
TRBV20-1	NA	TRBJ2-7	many	TGCAGTGCCAGAGGGCCGGTCTACGAGCAGTACTTC	CSARGPVYEQYF
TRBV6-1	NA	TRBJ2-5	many	TGTGCCAGCAGTGGATACAGGTTTTCCGAAGAGACCCAGTACTTC	CASSGYRFSEETQYF
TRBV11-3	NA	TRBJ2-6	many	TGTGCCAGCAGCCTCCGGACATTAGGCTCTGGGGCCAACGTCCTGACTTTC	CASSLRTLGSGANVLTF
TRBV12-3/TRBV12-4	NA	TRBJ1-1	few	TGTGCCAGCAGTCTACTCCTACAGGGAACGGCTTTCTTT	CASSLLLQGTAFF
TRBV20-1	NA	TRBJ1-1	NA	TGCAGTTGGGTGGGGGAATGGGGCACTGAAGCTTTCTTT	CSWVGEWGTEAFF
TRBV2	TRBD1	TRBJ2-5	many	TGTGCCAGCAGTGGGGACAGGGAAGAGACCCAGTACTTC	CASSGDREETQYF
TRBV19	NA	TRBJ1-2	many	TGTGCCAGTAGTATGGGGACCTATGGCTACACCTTC	CASSMGTYGYTF
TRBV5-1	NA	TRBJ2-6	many	TGCGCCAGCAGCTTGTCTCTGGGCTCTGGGGCCAACGTCCTGACTTTC	CASSLSLGSGANVLTF
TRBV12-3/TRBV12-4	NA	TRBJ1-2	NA	TGTGCCAGCAGTTTATCAGCTATTGGCTACACCTTC	CASSLSAIGYTF
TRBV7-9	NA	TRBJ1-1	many	TGTGCCAGCAGGAGGGACGGTGAAGCTTTCTTT	CASRRDGEAFF
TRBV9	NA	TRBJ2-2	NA	TGTGCCAGCAGCGTAGCTACTGGGGGAACCGGGGAGCTGTTTTTT	CASSVATGGTGELFF
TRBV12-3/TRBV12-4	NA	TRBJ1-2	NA	TGTGCCTCCTTGAACGGGGGGGGTGGCTATGGCTACACCTTC	CASLNGGGGYGYTF
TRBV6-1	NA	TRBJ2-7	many	TGTGCCAGCAGTGCCATGCGGGCAGGCATCGAGCAGTACTTC	CASSAMRAGIEQYF
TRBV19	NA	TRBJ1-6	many	TGTGCCGCGGCGGCGGGTATCCTTTCACCCCTCCACTTT	CAAAAGILSPLHF
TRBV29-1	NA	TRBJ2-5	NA	TGCAGCGTTTCTCTCGAGGGGGAGAAAGTTGGTGGGGAGACCCAGTACTTC	CSVSLEGEKVGGETQYF
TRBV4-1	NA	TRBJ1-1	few	TGCGCCAGCAGCCATGCGTCCCTGCCCTCGGGGGCTTTCTTT	CASSHASLPSGAFF
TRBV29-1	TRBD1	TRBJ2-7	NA	TGCAGCGTTGAAGGTTTCCGGGGACAGGGAGGCATCGAGCAGTACTTC	CSVEGFRGQGGIEQYF
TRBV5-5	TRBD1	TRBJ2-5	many	TGTGCCAGCAGCCTGGTGAACAGGGGGCAAGAGACCCAGTACTTC	CASSLVNRGQETQYF
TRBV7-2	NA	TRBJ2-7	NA	TGTGCCAGCAGCTTTCGACAGTCTTCTTACGAGCAGTACTTC	CASSFRQSSYEQYF
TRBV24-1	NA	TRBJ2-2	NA	TGTGCCACCAGTGTGGCGAGGAACACCGGGGAGCTGTTTTTT	CATSVARNTGELFF
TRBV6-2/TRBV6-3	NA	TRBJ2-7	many	TGTGCCAGCAGTTACTCACGGTCTCAGGGCACCTACGAGCAGTACTTC	CASSYSRSQGTYEQYF
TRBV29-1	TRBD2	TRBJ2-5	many	TGCAGCGTTTCCTCCGCTAGCGGGGGATCAGAGACCCAGTACTTC	CSVSSASGGSETQYF
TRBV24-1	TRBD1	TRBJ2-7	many	TGTGCCACCAGTGAAGCCGGGACAGGGGGTAATGAGCAGTACTTC	CATSEAGTGGNEQYF
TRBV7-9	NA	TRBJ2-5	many	TGTGCCAGCAGCTTCACAGGAACCCAGTACTTC	CASSFTGTQYF
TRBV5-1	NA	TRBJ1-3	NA	TGCGCCAGCAGCGCGGCAGGCGGAAACACCATATATTTT	CASSAAGGNTIYF
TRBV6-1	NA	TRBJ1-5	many	TGTGCCAGCAGTGAAGCAGGGTATAATCAGCCCCAGCATTTT	CASSEAGYNQPQHF
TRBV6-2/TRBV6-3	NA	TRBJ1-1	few	TGTGCCAGCAGATCAATACCACATTCAGGGTATAGCCGATTGAACACTGAAGCTTTCTTT	CASRSIPHSGYSRLNTEAFF
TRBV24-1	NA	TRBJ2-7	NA	TGTGCCACCGCCGGCCGGAACAGCCCCTACGAGCAGTACTTC	CATAGRNSPYEQYF
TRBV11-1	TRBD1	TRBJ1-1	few	TGTGCCAGCAGACCCAATTCACAGGGGATGAACACTGAAGCTTTCTTT	CASRPNSQGMNTEAFF
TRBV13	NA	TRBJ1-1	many	TGTGCCAGCAGCTGGGGGGGGCAGGGAGCTTTCTTT	CASSWGGQGAFF